What follows is one T cell receptor (beta chain) and its context. This sample stems from a study of blood T cell repertoires in COVID-19. Whole-study context: The United States, Italy and Spain were the sources of the acute and convalescent COVID-19 samples. Sources were T cells, B-cell-depleted T cells, or PBMCs; the material itself was cDNA or gDNA.

TCRdb's copy holds only in-frame clones and misses some; the assay was immunoSEQ multiplex PCR. Among about 280,000 clones, almost 85% were seen once, and the ten largest hold roughly 5.3%. Germline-derived CDR1 and CDR2 are LNHDA and SQIVND (reference sequence). With 9 bases clipped from V and 6 bases from J, the junction kept 6 bases outside the gene matches. The CDR3 runs to 13 residues. Material for sequencing was peripheral blood. The chain couples TRBV19 to TRBJ1-5; 9 positions match TRBD1. This clonotype was obtained from a man in his fifties or sixties with active or convalescent COVID-19. The chain's CDR3 is CASQTGGRQPQHF. The CDR3 DNA follows: TGTGCCAGCCAAACAGGGGGCCGTCAGCCCCAGCATTTT. The variable domain in full, with the rest retrieved from reference TRBV19 and TRBJ1-5, is DGGITQSPKYLFRKEGQNVTLSCEQNLNHDAMYWYRQDPGQGLRLIYYSQIVNDFQKGDIAEGYSVSREKKESFPLTVTSAQKNPTAFYLCASQTGGRQPQHFGDGTRLSIL.